Detailed here is one T cell receptor beta chain. No antigen is known for it. This entry belongs to a study of vaccination effects on CD4 cells after COVID-19. Clones were read by immunoSEQ multiplex PCR, and TCRdb kept only the in-frame ones, dropping some. Among about 45,000 clones, approximately 81% were seen once, and the ten largest hold roughly 27%. Trimming took 8 bases from V and 2 from J, leaving 27 bases between them. The CDR3 length is 18 residues. The germline V gene encodes CDR1 SGHVS and CDR2 FNYEAQ. The ViraFEST assay expanded antigen-specific CD4+ T cells with viral peptide pools before sequencing. Culturing for 9 to 10 days preceded CD4+ T cell isolation. Between March and December 2020, the person had a SARS-CoV-2 infection that PCR confirmed.

The input for sequencing was CD4+ T cells from PBMCs cultured with a peptide pool, taken before COVID-19 vaccination. The source of this sequence is a human donor who had a prior SARS-CoV-2 infection. The chain recombines TRBV7-6 with TRBJ1-2; tentatively, D is TRBD1 (6 bases). The CDR3, as DNA: TGTGCCAGCGGGCCCCGGACAGTCGGTTCCCCATCCAACTATGGCTACACCTTC. It codes for CASGPRTVGSPSNYGYTF. The complete variable domain, with remaining parts taken from reference TRBV7-6 and TRBJ1-2, reads GAGVSQSPRYKVTKRGQDVALRCDPISGHVSLYWYRQALGQGPEFLTYFNYEAQQDKSGLPNDRFSAERPEGSISTLTIQRTEQRDSAMYRCASGPRTVGSPSNYGYTFGSGTRLTVV.